A single sample gave rise to the 32 T cell receptor beta chains below, sequenced in a study of shared clonotypes between healthy human individuals. CD45RO-negative CD8 cells positively selected for CCR7 made up the naive population, which excluded terminally differentiated effector memory CD45RA+ cells. Data came from immunoSEQ multiplex PCR; TCRdb stores just in-frame clones and leaves some out. The data contain around 560,000 clones, roughly 95% of them singletons. Sequencing used naive CD8+ T cells sorted from blood. These receptors all come from a woman aged 25 to 45 in good health.

V is TRBV15 and J is TRBJ2-3; 11 bases are a match to TRBD2. The CDR3 is made up of 15 amino acids. Germline CDR1 and CDR2: LNHNV and YYDKDF (reference sequence). V was clipped by 5 bases and J by 2 bases; unmatched bases: 3. The CDR3 here is CATSVSGRATDTQYF. The CDR3 nucleotides read TGTGCCACCAGCGTTAGCGGGAGGGCCACAGATACGCAGTATTTT.

A single count supports this clone. The CDR3 nucleotides read TGTGCCAGCAGTTACTCGGGGGGCCCTCGTGATTACGAGCAGTACTTC. Translation gives CASSYSGGPRDYEQYF. The chain joins TRBV27 to TRBJ2-7, with D possibly being TRBD2 (7 bases). Germline CDR1 reads MNHEY; CDR2 reads SMNVEV (reference sequence). The V gene lost 4 bases and the J gene lost 4 bases, with 20 bases spanning the gap. The CDR3 runs to 16 residues.

The rearrangement uses TRBV2 and TRBJ1-2; D is unclear. Trimming pared 9 bases from V and 8 bases from J, leaving 19 bases between. The CDR3 has 13 residues. CDR1 SNHLY and CDR2 FYNNEI come from the germline V gene. The CDR3 loop reads CAREREGVGGYTF. The CDR3 DNA reads as TGTGCCAGGGAAAGGGAGGGAGTGGGAGGCTACACCTTC. Drawing the rest from reference TRBV2 and TRBJ1-2, the complete variable domain is EPEVTQTPSHQVTQMGQEVILRCVPISNHLYFYWYRQILGQKVEFLVSFYNNEISEKSEIFDDQFSVERPDGSNFTLKIRSTKLEDSAMYFCAREREGVGGYTFGSGTRLTVV.

J is TRBJ1-5 and V is TRBV7-9, with a tentative D call TRBD1 (6 bases). Germline-derived CDR1 and CDR2 are SEHNR and FQNEAQ (reference sequence). This CDR3 has 18 amino acids. V was clipped by 0 bases and J by 5 bases, with 20 bases between them. CDR3 region: CASSLAGRGESLYQPQHF. In DNA form, the CDR3 reads TGTGCCAGCAGCTTAGCGGGCAGGGGAGAGAGCTTGTATCAGCCCCAGCATTTT.

CDR3 DNA: TGTGCCAGCAGCTCCGGCGCGAATAATGAGCAGTTCTTC. Translated: CASSSGANNEQFF. The J gene is TRBJ2-1, the V gene TRBV7-9; D is unresolved. The CDR3 length is 13 residues. Per the germline V gene, CDR1 is SEHNR and CDR2 is FQNEAQ (reference sequence). Trimming stripped 4 bases from V and 7 bases from J, with 11 bases between. The variable domain in full, completed from reference TRBV7-9 and TRBJ2-1, reads DTGVSQNPRHKITKRGQNVTFRCDPISEHNRLYWYRQTLGQGPEFLTYFQNEAQLEKSRLLSDRFSAERPKGSFSTLEIQRTEQGDSAMYLCASSSGANNEQFFGPGTRLTVL.

This chain links TRBV11-1 with TRBJ2-7, with a possible D match to TRBD1 (6 bases). The CDR3 extends over 14 amino acids. V was trimmed by 1 base and J by 2 bases, leaving 9 bases between them. CDR1 is SGHAT, CDR2 FQDESV, per germline (reference sequence). CDR3 coding DNA: TGTGCCAGCAGCTTAGGGACAGAGGCCTACGAGCAGTACTTC. Amino acids: CASSLGTEAYEQYF.

The V call is TRBV11-2, the J call TRBJ2-7, with 13 positions matching TRBD2. The V gene end was trimmed by 4 bases and the J gene end by 4 bases; junction bases not matched to a gene: 1. Germline CDR1 is SGHAT and CDR2 is FQNNGV. The CDR3 spans 14 residues. DNA of the CDR3: TGTGCCAGCAGCTGGACTAGCGGGAGTTACGAGCAGTACTTC. Amino acids: CASSWTSGSYEQYF.

Concerning this clone itself: A read error may produce the germline difference seen at one junction end. The V call is TRBV5-6, the J call TRBJ2-7; 8 nucleotides line up with TRBD1. Germline CDR1 reads SGHDT; CDR2 reads YYEEEE. CDR3 length equals 13 residues. The CDR3 sequence is CASSFPEGQGADF. The CDR3 DNA follows: TGTGCCAGCAGCTTCCCGGAAGGCCAGGGGGCCGACTTC.

The V call is TRBV7-9, the J call TRBJ1-2; D is ambiguous. The CDR3 totals 13 residues. V was shortened by 1 base and J by 6 bases, with 9 bases between the two germline ends. Germline CDR1 reads SEHNR; CDR2 reads FQNEAQ (reference sequence). The CDR3 DNA sequence: TGTGCCAGCAGCTTAGTTCAGGTAGATGGCTACACCTTC. Translated, it gives CASSLVQVDGYTF.

The chain uses TRBV7-3 and TRBJ2-1; 10 nucleotides align to TRBD2. CDR3 size: 16 residues. In germline, CDR1 is SGHTA, CDR2 FQGTGA. V lost 3 bases and J lost 5; bases outside the gene matches: 7. CDR3 residues: CASSFHGLAEDNEQFF. The CDR3 DNA sequence: TGTGCCAGCAGCTTCCACGGACTAGCGGAGGACAATGAGCAGTTCTTC.

The chain carries TRBV28 and TRBJ2-7; possible D gene TRBD2, 7 bases. The CDR3 has 14 amino acids. The germline V and J ends were trimmed by 4 bases and 5 bases, with 15 bases remaining between them. Germline V lookup: CDR1 MDHEN, CDR2 SYDVKM. The CDR3 is CASSSLAGDNEQYF. CDR3 DNA sequence: TGTGCCAGCAGTTCCTTGGCGGGGGACAACGAGCAGTACTTC.

The chain joins TRBV7-9 to TRBJ2-7, with D perhaps matching TRBD1 or TRBD2 (6 bases each). Between the trimmed V and J ends, which lost 5 bases and 2 bases, there was a span of 19 bases. In germline, CDR1 is SEHNR, CDR2 FQNEAQ (reference sequence). The CDR3 totals 16 residues. CDR3 in amino acids: CASSNSWRGNPYEQYF. For the CDR3, the DNA is TGTGCCAGCAGCAATTCCTGGAGGGGGAACCCCTACGAGCAGTACTTC.

This sequence joins TRBV28 and TRBJ2-3, with 7 bases lining up with TRBD1. J gave up 2 bases and V 5 bases, and 7 bases lay outside the gene matches. This CDR3 spans 15 amino acids. CDR1 is MDHEN and CDR2 is SYDVKM in the germline V gene. The CDR3 is CASSNQGVVTDTQYF. The DNA of the CDR3 is TGTGCCAGCAGTAATCAGGGGGTGGTCACAGATACGCAGTATTTT.

This chain uses TRBV5-4 with TRBJ2-1, with D uncertain. The V end lost 0 bases, the J end lost 2 bases, and 9 bases lay between the germline ends. CDR1 is SGHNT and CDR2 is YYREEE in the germline V gene (reference sequence). The CDR3 length is 15 residues. The CDR3 spells CASSLGGPTYNEQFF. The DNA of the CDR3 is TGTGCCAGCAGCTTGGGGGGTCCCACCTACAATGAGCAGTTCTTC. The full variable domain, with the rest looked up from reference TRBV5-4 and TRBJ2-1, is ETGVTQSPTHLIKTRGQQVTLRCSSQSGHNTVSWYQQALGQGPQFIFQYYREEENGRGNFPPRFSGLQFPNYSSELNVNALELDDSALYLCASSLGGPTYNEQFFGPGTRLTVL.

The chain has TRBV2 and TRBJ2-7; TRBD2 matches 11 bases. The junction had 9 bases not matched to a gene; V was cut back by 5 bases and J by 6 bases. Germline-derived CDR1 and CDR2 are SNHLY and FYNNEI. CDR3 length: 15 residues. The CDR3 nucleotides read TGTGCCAGCAGTCGGATTGAGACTAGCGGGACCGAGCAGTACTTC. It specifies CASSRIETSGTEQYF.

The genes are TRBV27 and TRBJ2-7, with 8 positions matching TRBD1. There are 13 residues in the CDR3. The ends lost 5 bases at V and 5 bases at J; junction bases unmatched: 5. Germline assignment: CDR1 MNHEY and CDR2 SMNVEV (reference sequence). CDR3 region: CASSGDRMNEQYF. CDR3 sequence (DNA): TGTGCCAGCAGTGGGGACAGGATGAACGAGCAGTACTTC.

The J gene is TRBJ2-7, the V gene TRBV7-2; D not certain. CDR1 and CDR2 from the germline V gene are SGHTA and FQGNSA. V was trimmed by 0 bases and J by 3 bases, leaving 12 bases between them. CDR3 length equals 15 residues. In DNA form, the CDR3 reads TGTGCCAGCAGCTTAGCGCTGGTAGTTGTCTACGAGCAGTACTTC. It codes for CASSLALVVVYEQYF.

The genes are TRBV2 and TRBJ2-3, with 7 bases that match TRBD1. This CDR3 has 15 residues. J lost 4 bases, V lost 6 bases, and 10 bases had no gene match. CDR1 SNHLY and CDR2 FYNNEI come from the germline V gene. CDR3 sequence reads: CASSDGTVIPDTQYF. CDR3 nucleotide sequence: TGTGCCAGCAGCGATGGGACAGTTATTCCAGATACGCAGTATTTT.

The chain joins TRBV10-1 to TRBJ2-7; possibly TRBD1 for D (8 bases). The CDR3 length is 15 residues. Germline V gene data show CDR1 as WNHNN and CDR2 as SYGVQD (reference sequence). V shed 0 bases and J shed 4 bases, with 13 bases lying between them. In DNA form, the CDR3 reads TGCGCCAGCAGTGAGTCAACAGGGGGGGAATACGAGCAGTACTTC. Its translation: CASSESTGGEYEQYF.

As to this clone: Sequence at one end of the junction differs from germline and may be a read error. The chain couples TRBV11-2 to TRBJ2-7; the match to TRBD2 covers 10 bases. The CDR3 spans 15 residues. CDR1 is SGHAT, CDR2 FQNNGV, per germline. CDR3 sequence: CASTLASGSSYEQYF. CDR3 bases: TGTGCCAGCACCTTAGCTAGCGGGAGCTCCTACGAGCAGTACTTC.

The sample holds a few counts of this clone. The chain employs TRBV28 and TRBJ2-7; 7 bases match TRBD1. Germline CDR1 is MDHEN and CDR2 is SYDVKM. The CDR3 is made up of 16 amino acids. The V and J ends lost 6 bases and 1 base, in that order; junction bases with no gene match: 12. The CDR3 coding sequence is TGTGCCAGCAGACAACCCGCCCGACAGGGATCCTACGAGCAGTACTTC. This translates into CASRQPARQGSYEQYF.

The chain joins TRBV29-1 to TRBJ1-2; the D gene is possibly TRBD1 (5 bases). The ends were cut back, 3 bases at V and 6 bases at J, with 14 bases in the middle. This CDR3 contains 13 residues. Germline CDR1 and CDR2: SQVTM and ANQGSEA. CDR3: CSVDFPQEDGYTF. CDR3 sequence (DNA): TGCAGCGTTGACTTTCCACAGGAAGATGGCTACACCTTC.

This chain joins TRBV19 and TRBJ2-5, with D perhaps given as TRBD1 or TRBD2 (5 bases each). The CDR3 runs 12 residues. The germline V gene has CDR1 LNHDA and CDR2 SQIVND (reference sequence). Trimming left V 7 bases short and J 7 bases short, with 13 bases between. The DNA of the CDR3 is TGTGCCAGTATTGGACAAGGAGGGACCCAGTACTTC. Amino acid sequence: CASIGQGGTQYF.

The V and J genes are TRBV12-5 and TRBJ2-2; 8 bases align to TRBD2. The CDR3 covers 14 residues. The germline CDR1 and CDR2 sequences are LGHNT and FRNRAP. V dropped 1 base and J dropped 5; count of bases not matched to a gene: 0. The CDR3 here is CASGLGLATGELFF. CDR3 in DNA: TGTGCTAGTGGTTTGGGACTAGCGACCGGGGAGCTGTTTTTT.

The V call is TRBV5-6, the J call TRBJ2-6; D unresolved. Trimming removed 1 base from V and 1 base from J, with 12 bases in between. Germline assignment: CDR1 SGHDT and CDR2 YYEEEE. CDR3 size: 17 residues. The CDR3 DNA is TGTGCCAGCAGCTTGAACTCCATACCGTCTGGGGCCAACGTCCTGACTTTC. Translation gives CASSLNSIPSGANVLTF.

The chain joins TRBV20-1 to TRBJ2-7, with unresolved D. In germline, CDR1 is DFQATT, CDR2 SNEGSKA (reference sequence). The length of the CDR3 is 11 residues. Trimming took 2 bases from V and 6 from J, leaving 8 bases between them. CDR3 amino acids: CSARMNSEQYF. Here the CDR3 DNA reads TGCAGTGCTAGAATGAATTCCGAGCAGTACTTC.

The rearrangement uses TRBV7-8 and TRBJ2-3; 8 bases fit TRBD2. J gave up 1 base and V 0 bases, and 6 bases lay outside the gene matches. The CDR3 covers 17 residues. CDR1 SGHVS and CDR2 FQNEAQ come from the germline V gene. The CDR3 loop reads CASSLASGGRGTDTQYF. DNA of the CDR3: TGTGCCAGCAGCTTAGCGTCGGGGGGGCGAGGCACAGATACGCAGTATTTT.

The genes are TRBV29-1 and TRBJ2-7; D is ambiguous. Germline values: CDR1 SQVTM, CDR2 ANQGSEA. The CDR3 consists of 12 residues. The germline V and J ends were trimmed by 0 bases and 2 bases, with 5 bases remaining between them. In nucleotides, the CDR3 is TGCAGCGTTGAAGAATCAGCCTACGAGCAGTACTTC. Translation gives CSVEESAYEQYF.

The V gene is TRBV27, the J gene TRBJ1-2, with D unresolved. V lost 3 bases and J 2 bases, leaving 7 bases between the germline ends. CDR1 is MNHEY and CDR2 is SMNVEV in the germline V gene (reference sequence). This CDR3 has 13 amino acids. CDR3 sequence (DNA): TGTGCCAGCAGTTTCGCCGGAAACTATGGCTACACCTTC. Translation gives CASSFAGNYGYTF.

The chain couples TRBV27 to TRBJ2-5; D remains ambiguous. The J call may not be correct, given that the DNA end is closer to TRBJ2-7. This CDR3 spans 13 amino acids. Germline V gene data show CDR1 as MNHEY and CDR2 as SMNVEV (reference sequence). The CDR3 here is CASSIAPTYEQYF. CDR3 DNA: TGTGCCAGCAGTATAGCACCAACCTACGAGCAGTACTTC.

In its sample, this clone was seen once. The genes are TRBV2 and TRBJ2-2; the D gene could be TRBD1 or TRBD2 (5 bases each). CDR3 length: 16 amino acids. CDR1 and CDR2 from the germline V gene are SNHLY and FYNNEI. With 7 bases removed from V and 6 bases from J, the gap between germline ends came to 21 bases. CDR3 bases: TGTGCCAGCACCCAAAGGGGCTCCGTGAGGGCCGGGGAGCTGTTTTTT. Residues: CASTQRGSVRAGELFF.

The chain employs TRBV7-6 and TRBJ1-4; TRBD1 matches 9 bases. Germline V CDR1 and CDR2: SGHVS, FNYEAQ. The CDR3 has 15 amino acids. V dropped 4 bases and J dropped 3; count of bases not matched to a gene: 3. The CDR3 loop reads CASSSRQGANEKLFF. For the CDR3, the DNA is TGTGCCAGCAGCTCCAGACAGGGGGCTAATGAAAAACTGTTTTTT.